Listed below are T cell receptor beta chains from one sample, sequenced in a study of blood T cell repertoires in COVID-19. The method was immunoSEQ multiplex PCR; TCRdb's version includes in-frame clones alone and lacks a portion of them. The table has about 58,000 clones, 81% seen once. The sequenced material came from peripheral blood. The source of these receptors is a man aged 55 to 69 with COVID-19, enrolled during active disease. The CDR3 runs from the conserved cysteine through the conserved F or W. Where a row states a size, it is once, few, many or the class of an expanded clone; other rows omit it.

>.|16|TRBJ1-4|TRBV25-1
CASSDRMAGVNEKLFF
>.|14|TRBJ1-2|TRBV11-2
CASREGQVHYGYTF
>few|17|TRBJ2-1|TRBV6-6
CASSPFPDRAYRNEQFF
>.|17|TRBJ2-3|TRBV27
CASSLSGQGSRTDTQYF
>.|15|TRBJ2-7|TRBV9
CASSAHGTGLSEQYF
>.|13|TRBJ2-5|TRBV6-5
CASRSSSKETQYF
>.|13|TRBJ2-7|TRBV6-1
CASSESQGGEQYF
>.|14|TRBJ2-3|TRBV14
CASSPRLAGDTQYF
>.|15|TRBJ2-1|TRBV19
CASSPSGRLRHEQFF
>many|16|TRBJ2-4|TRBV19
CASSARPGVAKNIQYF
>.|14|TRBJ2-4|TRBV2
CASGGDGGPNIQYF
>.|12|TRBJ1-6|TRBV2
CASTNPQDLLHF
>.|13|TRBJ1-5|TRBV20-1
CSASGRGNQPQHF
>.|14|TRBJ1-3|TRBV3-1/TRBV3-2
CASSYRESGNTIYF
>.|15|TRBJ1-4|TRBV15
CATSKGGGAEEKLFF
>.|14|TRBJ2-2|TRBV10-3
CAITPDRDQGELFF
>.|15|TRBJ2-7|TRBV29-1
CSVVFSSGRAGEQYF
>.|13|TRBJ1-1|TRBV29-1
CSVGSGSSTEAFF
>.|16|TRBJ2-1|TRBV5-1
CASSPRLETRLREQFF
>.|16|TRBJ1-2|TRBV7-2
CASSFGGQGRHYGYTF
>.|16|TRBJ2-5|TRBV6-2/TRBV6-3
CASSGLAGGLRETQYF
>.|18|TRBJ2-1|TRBV7-7
CASSPGPRGLAGVGEQFF
>once|13|TRBJ1-5|TRBV5-3
CARSIYSNQPQHF
>few|13|TRBJ2-1|TRBV18
CASSPPRGNEQFF
>.|15|TRBJ2-7|TRBV14
CASSQTGLPSYEQYF